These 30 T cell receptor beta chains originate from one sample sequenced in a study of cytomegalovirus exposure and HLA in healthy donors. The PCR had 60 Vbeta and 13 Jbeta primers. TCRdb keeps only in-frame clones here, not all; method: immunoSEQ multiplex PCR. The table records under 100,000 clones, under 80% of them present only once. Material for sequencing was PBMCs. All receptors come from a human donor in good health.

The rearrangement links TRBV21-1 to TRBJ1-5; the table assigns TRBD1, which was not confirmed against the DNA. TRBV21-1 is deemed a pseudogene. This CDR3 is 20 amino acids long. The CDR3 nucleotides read TGTGCCAGCAGCACGAAATCCGGGACAGGGGGATGTGAAGGCAATCAGCCCCAGCATTTT. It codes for CASSTKSGTGGCEGNQPQHF.

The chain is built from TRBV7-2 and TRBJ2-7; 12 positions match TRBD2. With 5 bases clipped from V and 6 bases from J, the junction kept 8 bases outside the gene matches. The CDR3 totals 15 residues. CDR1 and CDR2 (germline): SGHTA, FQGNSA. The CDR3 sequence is CASSVLAGGGREQYF. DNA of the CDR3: TGTGCCAGCAGCGTACTAGCGGGAGGAGGCCGCGAGCAGTACTTC.

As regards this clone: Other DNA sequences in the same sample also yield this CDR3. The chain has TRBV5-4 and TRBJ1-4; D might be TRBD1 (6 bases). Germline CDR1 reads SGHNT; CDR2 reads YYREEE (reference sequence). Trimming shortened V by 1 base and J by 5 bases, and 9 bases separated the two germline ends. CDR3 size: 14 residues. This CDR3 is CASSLNQGNEKLFF. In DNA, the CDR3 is TGTGCCAGCAGCTTGAACCAGGGGAATGAAAAACTGTTTTTT.

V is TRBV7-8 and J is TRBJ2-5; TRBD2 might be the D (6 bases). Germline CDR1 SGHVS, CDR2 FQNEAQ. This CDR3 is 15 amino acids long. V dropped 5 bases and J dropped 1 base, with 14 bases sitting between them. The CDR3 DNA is TGTGCCAGCAGCCCCTCGGGAGCCCTCCAAGAGACCCAGTACTTC. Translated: CASSPSGALQETQYF.

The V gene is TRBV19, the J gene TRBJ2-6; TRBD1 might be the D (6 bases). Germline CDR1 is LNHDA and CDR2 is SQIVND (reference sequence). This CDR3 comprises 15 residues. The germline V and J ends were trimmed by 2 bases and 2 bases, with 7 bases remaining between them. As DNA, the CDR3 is TGTGCCAGTAGTATAAACAGGGCTGGGGCCAACGTCCTGACTTTC. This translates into CASSINRAGANVLTF.

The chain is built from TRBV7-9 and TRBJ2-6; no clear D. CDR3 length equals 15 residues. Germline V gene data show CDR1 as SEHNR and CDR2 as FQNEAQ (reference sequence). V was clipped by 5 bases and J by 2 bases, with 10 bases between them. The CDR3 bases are TGTGCCAGCAGCCTAGACTTCGCTGGGGCCAACGTCCTGACTTTC. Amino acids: CASSLDFAGANVLTF.

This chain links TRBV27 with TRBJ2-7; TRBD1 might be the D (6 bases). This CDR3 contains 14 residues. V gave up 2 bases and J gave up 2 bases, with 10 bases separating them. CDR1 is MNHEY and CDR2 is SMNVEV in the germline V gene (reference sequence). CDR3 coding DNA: TGTGCCAGCAGTTTAGAAGGGGGAACCTACGAGCAGTACTTC. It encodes CASSLEGGTYEQYF.

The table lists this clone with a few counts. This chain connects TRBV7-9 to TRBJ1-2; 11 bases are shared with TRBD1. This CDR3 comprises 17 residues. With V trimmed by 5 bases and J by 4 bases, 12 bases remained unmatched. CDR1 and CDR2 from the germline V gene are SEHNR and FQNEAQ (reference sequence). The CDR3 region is CASSVGTGGDLLYGYTF. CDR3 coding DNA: TGTGCCAGCAGCGTTGGGACAGGGGGAGACCTCCTCTATGGCTACACCTTC. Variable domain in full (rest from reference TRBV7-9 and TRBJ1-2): DTGVSQNPRHKITKRGQNVTFRCDPISEHNRLYWYRQTLGQGPEFLTYFQNEAQLEKSRLLSDRFSAERPKGSFSTLEIQRTEQGDSAMYLCASSVGTGGDLLYGYTFGSGTRLTVV.

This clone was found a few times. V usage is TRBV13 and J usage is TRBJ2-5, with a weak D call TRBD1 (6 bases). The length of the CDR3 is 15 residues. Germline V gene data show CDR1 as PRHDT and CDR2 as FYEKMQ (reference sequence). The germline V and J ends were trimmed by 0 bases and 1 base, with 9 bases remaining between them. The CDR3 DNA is TGTGCCAGCAGCTTAGGGACAGGAGTCCAAGAGACCCAGTACTTC. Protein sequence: CASSLGTGVQETQYF.

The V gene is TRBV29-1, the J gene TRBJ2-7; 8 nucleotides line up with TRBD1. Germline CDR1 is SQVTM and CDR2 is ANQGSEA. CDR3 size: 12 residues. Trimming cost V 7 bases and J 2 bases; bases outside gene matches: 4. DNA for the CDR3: TGCAGCGCTGCAGGGGGCACCTACGAGCAGTACTTC. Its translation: CSAAGGTYEQYF.

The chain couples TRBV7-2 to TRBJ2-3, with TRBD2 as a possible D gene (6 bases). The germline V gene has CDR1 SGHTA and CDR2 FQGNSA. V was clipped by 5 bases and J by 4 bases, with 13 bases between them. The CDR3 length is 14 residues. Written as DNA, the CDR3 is TGTGCCAGCAGCCTTAGCGGAGGACCAGATACGCAGTATTTT. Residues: CASSLSGGPDTQYF.

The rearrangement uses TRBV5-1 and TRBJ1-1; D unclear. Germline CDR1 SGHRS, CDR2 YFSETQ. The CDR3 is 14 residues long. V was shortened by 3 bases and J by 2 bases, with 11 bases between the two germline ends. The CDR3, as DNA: TGCGCCAGCAGCTGGGGAGCCGTCAACACTGAAGCTTTCTTT. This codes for CASSWGAVNTEAFF.

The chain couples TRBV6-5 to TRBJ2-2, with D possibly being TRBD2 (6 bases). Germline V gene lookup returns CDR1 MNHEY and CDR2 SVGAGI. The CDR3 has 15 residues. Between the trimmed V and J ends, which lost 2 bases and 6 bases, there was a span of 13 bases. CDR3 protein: CASSYRSSGSGELFF. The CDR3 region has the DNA TGTGCCAGCAGTTACCGGTCAAGCGGGTCCGGGGAGCTGTTTTTT.

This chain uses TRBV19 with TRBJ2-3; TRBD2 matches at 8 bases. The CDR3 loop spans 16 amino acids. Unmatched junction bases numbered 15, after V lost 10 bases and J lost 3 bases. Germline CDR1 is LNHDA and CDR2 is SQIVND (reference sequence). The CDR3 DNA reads TGTGCCACCTCCCAAACCGGGGGGGTTTATACAGATACGCAGTATTTT. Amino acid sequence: CATSQTGGVYTDTQYF.

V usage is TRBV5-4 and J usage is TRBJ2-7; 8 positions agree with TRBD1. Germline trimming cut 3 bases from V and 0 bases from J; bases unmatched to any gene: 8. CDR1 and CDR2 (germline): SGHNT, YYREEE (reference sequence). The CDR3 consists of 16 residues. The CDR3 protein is CASSSSAGTGSYEQYF. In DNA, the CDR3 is TGTGCCAGCAGCTCCTCTGCTGGGACAGGCTCCTACGAGCAGTACTTC.

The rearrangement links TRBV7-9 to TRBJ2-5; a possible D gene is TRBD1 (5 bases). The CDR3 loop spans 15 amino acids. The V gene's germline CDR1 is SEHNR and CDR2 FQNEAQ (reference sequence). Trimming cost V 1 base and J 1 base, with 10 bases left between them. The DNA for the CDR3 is TGTGCCAGCAGCTTAGATATGACAGCCCAAGAGACCCAGTACTTC. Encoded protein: CASSLDMTAQETQYF.

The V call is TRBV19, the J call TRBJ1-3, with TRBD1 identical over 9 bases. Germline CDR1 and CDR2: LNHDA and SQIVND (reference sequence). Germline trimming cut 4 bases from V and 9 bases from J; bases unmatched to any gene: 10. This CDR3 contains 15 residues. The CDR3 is CASSTPGQGFITIYF. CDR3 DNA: TGTGCCAGTAGTACTCCGGGACAGGGATTTATCACCATATATTTT.

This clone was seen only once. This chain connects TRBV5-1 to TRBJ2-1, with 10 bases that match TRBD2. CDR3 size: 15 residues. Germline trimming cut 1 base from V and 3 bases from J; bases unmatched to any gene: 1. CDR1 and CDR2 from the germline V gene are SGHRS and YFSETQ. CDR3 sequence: CASSLSGRGYNEQFF. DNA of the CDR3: TGCGCCAGCAGCTTGAGCGGGAGGGGCTACAATGAGCAGTTCTTC. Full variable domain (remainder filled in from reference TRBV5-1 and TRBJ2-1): KAGVTQTPRYLIKTRGQQVTLSCSPISGHRSVSWYQQTPGQGLQFLFEYFSETQRNKGNFPGRFSGRQFSNSRSEMNVSTLELGDSALYLCASSLSGRGYNEQFFGPGTRLTVL.

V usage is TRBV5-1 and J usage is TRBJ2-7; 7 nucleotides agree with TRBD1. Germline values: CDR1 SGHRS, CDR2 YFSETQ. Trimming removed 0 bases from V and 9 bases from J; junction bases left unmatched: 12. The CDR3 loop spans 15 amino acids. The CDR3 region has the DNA TGCGCCAGCAGCTTGGGGACGGGGACAGTACGAGGGCAGTACTTC. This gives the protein CASSLGTGTVRGQYF.

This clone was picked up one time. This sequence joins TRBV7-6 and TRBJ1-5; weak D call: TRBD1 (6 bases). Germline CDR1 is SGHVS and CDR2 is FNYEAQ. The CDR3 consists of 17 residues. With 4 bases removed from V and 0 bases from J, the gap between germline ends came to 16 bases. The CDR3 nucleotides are TGTGCCAGCAGCTCGATCCAGGGGCGCGTTAGCAATCAGCCCCAGCATTTT. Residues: CASSSIQGRVSNQPQHF.

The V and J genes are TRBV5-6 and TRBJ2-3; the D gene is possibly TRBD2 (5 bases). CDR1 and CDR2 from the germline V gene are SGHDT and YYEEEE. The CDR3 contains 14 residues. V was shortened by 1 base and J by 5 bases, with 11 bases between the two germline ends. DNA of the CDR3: TGTGCCAGCAGCTTGCGAAACCGGGGAGATACGCAGTATTTT. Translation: CASSLRNRGDTQYF.

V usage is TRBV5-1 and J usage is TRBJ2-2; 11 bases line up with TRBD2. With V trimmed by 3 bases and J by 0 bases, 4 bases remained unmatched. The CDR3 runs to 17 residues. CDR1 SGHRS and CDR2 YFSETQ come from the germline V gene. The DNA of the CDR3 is TGCGCCAGCAGCTCGGGACTAGCGGCTACGAACACCGGGGAGCTGTTTTTT. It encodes CASSSGLAATNTGELFF.

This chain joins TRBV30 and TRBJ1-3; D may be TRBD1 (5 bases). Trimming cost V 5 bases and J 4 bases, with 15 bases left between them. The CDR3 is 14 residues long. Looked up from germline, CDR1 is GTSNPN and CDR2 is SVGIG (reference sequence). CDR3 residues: CAWAAAGLGNTIYF. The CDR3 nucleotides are TGTGCCTGGGCCGCAGCAGGGCTGGGAAACACCATATATTTT.

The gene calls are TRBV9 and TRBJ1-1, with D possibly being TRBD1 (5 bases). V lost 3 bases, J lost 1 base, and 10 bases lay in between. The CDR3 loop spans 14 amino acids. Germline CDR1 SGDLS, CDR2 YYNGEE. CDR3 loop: CASSAITGNTEAFF. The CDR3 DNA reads TGTGCCAGCAGCGCTATCACAGGGAACACTGAAGCTTTCTTT.

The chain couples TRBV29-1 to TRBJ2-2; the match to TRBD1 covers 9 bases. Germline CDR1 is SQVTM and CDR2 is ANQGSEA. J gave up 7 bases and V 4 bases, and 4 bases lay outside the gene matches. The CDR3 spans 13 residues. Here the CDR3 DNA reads TGCAGCGTTGGGCAGACAGGGGGCGGGGAGCTGTTTTTT. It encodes CSVGQTGGGELFF.

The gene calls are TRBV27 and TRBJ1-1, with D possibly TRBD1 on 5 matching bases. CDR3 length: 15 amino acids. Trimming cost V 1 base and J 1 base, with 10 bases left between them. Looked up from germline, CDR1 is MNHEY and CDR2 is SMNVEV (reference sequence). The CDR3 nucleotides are TGTGCCAGCAGTTTATTCGGGGGAGGGAACACTGAAGCTTTCTTT. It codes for CASSLFGGGNTEAFF.

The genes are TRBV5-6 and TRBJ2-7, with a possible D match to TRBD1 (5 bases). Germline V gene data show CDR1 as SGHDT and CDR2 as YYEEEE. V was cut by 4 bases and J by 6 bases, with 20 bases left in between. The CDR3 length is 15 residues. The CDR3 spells CASSQVLDIFREQYF. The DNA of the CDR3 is TGTGCCAGCAGCCAAGTGCTGGACATTTTTCGCGAGCAGTACTTC. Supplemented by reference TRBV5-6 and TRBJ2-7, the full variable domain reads DAGVTQSPTHLIKTRGQQVTLRCSPKSGHDTVSWYQQALGQGPQFIFQYYEEEERQRGNFPDRFSGHQFPNYSSELNVNALLLGDSALYLCASSQVLDIFREQYFGPGTRLTVT.

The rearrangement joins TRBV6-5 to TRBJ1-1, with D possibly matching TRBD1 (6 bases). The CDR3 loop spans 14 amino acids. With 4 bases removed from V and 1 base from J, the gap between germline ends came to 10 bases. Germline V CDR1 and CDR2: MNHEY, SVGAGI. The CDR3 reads CASSSATGNTEAFF. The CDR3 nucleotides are TGTGCCAGCAGTTCGGCGACAGGGAACACTGAAGCTTTCTTT.

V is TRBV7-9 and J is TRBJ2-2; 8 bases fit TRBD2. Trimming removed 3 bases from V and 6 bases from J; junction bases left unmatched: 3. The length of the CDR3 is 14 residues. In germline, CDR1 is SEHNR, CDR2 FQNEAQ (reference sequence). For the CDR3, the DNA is TGTGCCAGCAGCTTGACTAGCGTTTCCGGGGAGCTGTTTTTT. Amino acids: CASSLTSVSGELFF.

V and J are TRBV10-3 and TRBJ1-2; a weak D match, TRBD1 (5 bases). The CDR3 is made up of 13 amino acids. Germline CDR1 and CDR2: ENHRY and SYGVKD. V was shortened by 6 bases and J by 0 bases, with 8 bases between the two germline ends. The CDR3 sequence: CAIRTQANYGYTF. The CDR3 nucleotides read TGTGCCATCAGGACACAGGCTAACTATGGCTACACCTTC.